This T cell receptor (beta chain) came from a study of CD8+CD57+ T cells in acquired aplastic anemia. Overall study: Mean yield of DNA from sorted CD4+ and CD8+ cells was about 3.2 ug.

Findings and limits, study-wide: The study found no significant CD8+ Simpson's diversity difference between patients and controls. Between patients and controls, around 30 CD8+ CDR3 sequences were found in common.

This CDR3 has 16 residues. V was shortened by 1 base and J by 4 bases, with 14 bases between the two germline ends. The V gene's germline CDR1 is SGHTA and CDR2 FQGNSA. According to the study, genomic DNA was the template for TCR beta VDJ and CDR3 profiling. MiXCR, run by TCRdb on the reads, gives a single entry per CDR3 protein. The table shows approximately 270,000 distinct CDR3 sequences, with 55% to 60% occurring only once. A remark on this clonotype: The antigen is unknown.

What was sequenced was sorted CD4+, CD8+, or CD8+CD57+ T cells (not recorded which) from PBMCs. The receptor was isolated from a human donor with severe aplastic anemia or a healthy control (not recorded which). The chain employs TRBV7-2 and TRBJ2-1; maybe TRBD1 (6 bases). CDR3 sequence reads: CASSLGGPELYNEQFF. The CDR3, as DNA: TGTGCCAGCAGCTTAGGGGGGCCCGAGCTTTACAATGAGCAGTTCTTC.